Listed below are T cell receptor beta chains from one sample, sequenced in a study of response to subunit inactivated influenza vaccine. TCRdb independently ran MiXCR on the RT-PCR reads; one entry per CDR3 protein. The table includes over 300,000 distinct CDR3 sequences, roughly 22% detected once. The material was PBMCs from blood, obtained roughly 20 months after vaccination. Receptors originate from a man aged 50-75 years who received an inactivated influenza vaccine. Both conserved end residues are trimmed from each CDR3. The listing skips clone size in some rows; elsewhere it reads once, few, many or a size class.

>TRBJ1-1|.|TRBV5-4
ASSPTALATEAF
>TRBJ1-5|.|TRBV14
ASSHLRGNQPQH
>TRBJ1-1|.|TRBV19
ASSPRGFEAF
>TRBJ1-4|.|TRBV19
ASSHTSGMRSEKLF
>TRBJ1-6|many|TRBV18
ASSSTRTAGLLH
>TRBJ1-1|many|TRBV6-5
ASSYSTGLGAF
>TRBJ1-2|many|TRBV7-9
AGLRGEGYT
>TRBJ1-5|.|TRBV24-1
ATSDFSGQPQH
>TRBJ1-2|many|TRBV5-8
ASSLEGLYGYT
>TRBJ2-1|once|TRBV5-1
ASSRGKKTYNEQF
>TRBJ2-1|few|TRBV15
ATSRGGSGGYNEQF
>TRBJ2-1|.|TRBV7-2
ASSLDFGGGEQF
>TRBJ1-2|many|TRBV5-1
ASSLATGSANYGYT
>TRBJ1-1|.|TRBV6-2/TRBV6-3
ASSSRPALTEAF
>TRBJ2-3|.|TRBV20-1
SAPRTDTQY
>TRBJ1-3|few|TRBV3-1
ASSQGDGNTIY
>TRBJ1-5|.|TRBV20-1
SARDSQAYSNQPQH
>TRBJ1-1|.|TRBV6-2/TRBV6-3
ASSYVQNTEAF
>TRBJ2-7|.|TRBV29-1
SVSWTQSYEQY
>TRBJ1-6|.|TRBV4-1
ASLGQGDNSPLH
>TRBJ2-5|few|TRBV20-1
SARDNRGILRQETQY
>TRBJ1-5|many|TRBV6-2/TRBV6-3
ASSYRQGFNQPQH
>TRBJ2-7|many|TRBV2
ASSGDRGNEQY
>TRBJ2-2|many|TRBV5-5
ASSLEGLATTGELF
>TRBJ1-5|many|TRBV2
ASSELSYSNQPQH
>TRBJ2-2|once|TRBV18
ASSPRQGDTGELF
>TRBJ2-7|.|TRBV5-1
ASSFGTGESEQY
>TRBJ2-2|many|TRBV28
ASSLLATGDGELF
>TRBJ1-2|few|TRBV3-1
ASSQAVDGYT
>TRBJ1-4|few|TRBV5-4
ASSYEGPGEKLF
>TRBJ1-6|few|TRBV12-3/TRBV12-4
ASSLPGSHSPLH
>TRBJ1-1|few|TRBV4-2
ASSQDPAKKNTEAF
>TRBJ2-1|few|TRBV12-3/TRBV12-4
ASSLGLDGRRGYNEQF
>TRBJ1-1|few|TRBV29-1
SVEGAEAF
>TRBJ1-3|once|TRBV3-1
ASSQGLGGSGNTIY
>TRBJ2-7|.|TRBV18
ASSTPGLAGGSEQY
>TRBJ2-2|.|TRBV24-1
ATSDTSGLAGEYGELF
>TRBJ1-5|few|TRBV20-1
SAIKFFLRGGDYSNQPQH
>TRBJ1-6|many|TRBV6-2/TRBV6-3
ASSKGQGYSPLH
>TRBJ2-7|.|TRBV7-9
ASTPQSGRPYEQY
>TRBJ1-5|few|TRBV28
ASSLYAADQPQH
>TRBJ2-1|.|TRBV15
ATSRDSQGQF
>TRBJ1-5|few|TRBV6-2/TRBV6-3
ASSYSPRAQPQH
>TRBJ1-1|.|TRBV5-1
ASRTDLNTEAF
>TRBJ1-1|.|TRBV12-3/TRBV12-4
ASSLQGKAEAF
>TRBJ1-1|.|TRBV5-1
ASSNQGLRLNTEAF
>TRBJ2-1|.|TRBV27
ASSLRLRGEQF
>TRBJ2-2|.|TRBV4-3
ASSQDLEARWDTGELF
>TRBJ2-7|few|TRBV12-3/TRBV12-4
ACGRTNYEQY
>TRBJ2-3|.|TRBV15
AVRTSGSTDTQY
>TRBJ2-3|.|TRBV14
ASSKVGGPGPQY
>TRBJ2-1|.|TRBV5-5
ASSVTRGAWEQF
>TRBJ1-6|many|TRBV6-2/TRBV6-3
ASSYLGTVNSPLH
>TRBJ1-1|.|TRBV6-5
ASSYGGTVMRNTEAF
>TRBJ1-5|many|TRBV12-3/TRBV12-4
ASSLKGQASNQPQH
>TRBJ1-5|few|TRBV20-1
SARDSYQPQH